This entry is about one T cell receptor (beta chain). No antigen is known for it. Profiling relied on immunoSEQ multiplex PCR, and the TCRdb table lists in-frame clones only, not all of them. This table holds about 52,000 clones, roughly 86% found once. The germline gives CDR1 SGDLS, CDR2 YYNGEE. V shed 3 bases, J shed 3 bases, and the junction held 10 bases outside the gene matches. There are 17 residues in the CDR3. These data come from a study of T cells after posttransplantation cyclophosphamide. Study-wide points: Donor-recipient repertoire similarity was low at 1-2 months, rising over year one. TRB overlap between skin or GI tissue T cells and blood was limited. TRB clonality was highly associated with recipient CMV seropositivity and reactivation.

This clonotype was sampled from a man aged 30-40 years with a blood cancer, CMV-positive, and with a related stem cell donor. The chain recombines TRBV9 with TRBJ1-4; 8 bases match TRBD1. The sequencing sample was made of PBMCs. CDR3: CASSAGQGIRANEKLFF. The CDR3 DNA sequence: TGTGCCAGCAGCGCAGGACAGGGAATCAGGGCTAATGAAAAACTGTTTTTT.